The rows below give T cell receptor beta chains drawn from one sample of a study of T cells in Graves' hyperthyroidism and ophthalmopathy. Via MiXCR, TCRdb re-called the multiplex PCR reads, giving one row per CDR3 protein. The sample lists approximately 400,000 distinct CDR3 sequences; approximately 19% were seen once. Material: blood. All receptors come from a woman between 18 and 29 years old with Graves' hyperthyroidism. CDR3s include the opening cysteine and the closing phenylalanine or tryptophan. Each record gives: J gene, D gene, CDR3 length, V gene, clone size, CDR3 DNA, CDR3 protein. A D gene is named only where the DNA matches it firmly. Clone size is given for some rows only: seen once, a few or many times, or a class if the clone is expanded.

TRBJ1-1 TRBD1 15 TRBV6-5 . TGTGCCACCGCTACTCCGGGACAGATGAACACTGAAGCTTTCTTT CATATPGQMNTEAFF
TRBJ1-2 TRBD1 13 TRBV11-2 many TGTGCCAGCAGCTTGACAGGGGGCAATGGCTACACCTTC CASSLTGGNGYTF
TRBJ2-7 . 9 TRBV14 . TGTGCCGGAGATTACGAGCAGTACTTC CAGDYEQYF
TRBJ1-5 . 13 TRBV6-1 . TGTGCCAGCAAGGGGGGAGCTGCGGGAGCCCAGCATTTT CASKGGAAGAQHF
TRBJ1-6 . 15 TRBV6-1 many TGTGCCAGCAGTGAAGCGGGGGGAGCGAATTCACCCCTCCACTTT CASSEAGGANSPLHF
TRBJ2-2 TRBD1 15 TRBV5-1 many TGCGCCAGCAGCCCCCGACAGGGTGGTTCCGGGGAGCTGTTTTTT CASSPRQGGSGELFF
TRBJ1-1 TRBD1 15 TRBV12-3/TRBV12-4 many TGTGCCAGCAGTCCACGGACAGGGGGGGTCACTGAAGCTTTCTTT CASSPRTGGVTEAFF
TRBJ2-2 TRBD2 18 TRBV4-2 . TGTGCCAGCAGTCGCCAGCTAGCGGGGGCCGGAGGCACCGGGGAGCTGTTTTTT CASSRQLAGAGGTGELFF
TRBJ1-1 . 18 TRBV4-1 few TGCGCCAGCAGCCAAGATGGCAGGACTCAACGGCGAAACACTGAAGCTTTCTTT CASSQDGRTQRRNTEAFF
TRBJ1-5 TRBD1 14 TRBV12-5 many TGTGCTAGTGGGCGAGACAGGGGCGAACAGCCCCAGCATTTT CASGRDRGEQPQHF
TRBJ2-1 . 14 TRBV30 . TGTGCCTGGGGTAAAGGGGGGCTGTCCAATGAGCAGTTCTTC CAWGKGGLSNEQFF
TRBJ2-7 . 16 TRBV7-3 many TGTGCCAGCAGCTCCTGGACCCTGAGGAGCTCCTACGAGCAGTACTTC CASSSWTLRSSYEQYF
TRBJ2-2 TRBD2 16 TRBV19 many TGTGCCAGTAGTATCCGGGGGGAGCTGGGCACCGGGGAGCTGTTTTTT CASSIRGELGTGELFF
TRBJ2-7 TRBD1 15 TRBV12-3/TRBV12-4 many TGTGCCAGCAGTTTGTTACAGGGGAACTCCTACGAGCAGTACTTC CASSLLQGNSYEQYF
TRBJ1-2 . 12 TRBV6-1 . TGTGCCAGCAGTGGCACAACAGGGACTGACACCTTC CASSGTTGTDTF
TRBJ1-2 . 14 TRBV27 . TGTGCCAGCAGTTTCGGGGGAGGATTCTATGGCTACACCTTC CASSFGGGFYGYTF
TRBJ1-5 . 12 TRBV6-1 many TGTGCCAGCACAACATATGGTCAGCCCCAGCATTTT CASTTYGQPQHF
TRBJ2-7 TRBD1 13 TRBV7-3 many TGTGCCAGCAGCTGGGACAGGTTGGGCGAGCAGTACTTC CASSWDRLGEQYF